The 14 T cell receptor beta chains below were found in one sample sequenced in a study of blood T cell repertoires in COVID-19. The method was immunoSEQ multiplex PCR; TCRdb's version includes in-frame clones alone and lacks a portion of them. This table holds 350,000 to 550,000 clones, about 85% found once. Source material: PBMCs or T cells enriched from blood (not recorded which). The receptors were sampled from a woman under 30 with acute COVID-19.

The V call is TRBV28, the J call TRBJ1-3; D may be TRBD1 (5 bases). The V gene's germline CDR1 is MDHEN and CDR2 SYDVKM. The CDR3 covers 14 residues. The ends were cut back, 1 base at V and 9 bases at J, with 13 bases in the middle. The CDR3 loop is CASSLSMGGGTIYF. The CDR3 DNA sequence: TGTGCCAGCAGTTTATCCATGGGGGGGGGCACCATATATTTT.

The table lists this clone with a count of one. V and J are TRBV4-3 and TRBJ2-2, with D perhaps TRBD2 (6 bases). The V end was cut by 1 base, the J end by 7 bases, with 19 bases between. Germline V gives CDR1 LGHNA, CDR2 YSLEER. The CDR3 loop spans 17 amino acids. The chain's CDR3 is CASSQVWRGGGGGELFF. In DNA form, the CDR3 reads TGCGCCAGCAGCCAAGTATGGAGGGGAGGCGGTGGCGGGGAGCTGTTTTTT.

The chain recombines TRBV3-1 (or the pseudogene TRBV3-2) with TRBJ1-4; D possibly corresponds to TRBD1 (5 bases). The CDR3 consists of 14 residues. Germline CDR1 LGHDT, CDR2 YNNKEL (reference sequence). V was clipped by 5 bases and J by 5 bases, with 12 bases between them. CDR3 bases: TGTGCCAGCAGCTCAAGGTCAGGGAATGAAAAACTGTTTTTT. Protein sequence: CASSSRSGNEKLFF.

The CDR3 DNA reads as TGCAGCGTTGATCACTGGGGGGGCGATGTAAATGAGCAGTTCTTC. Translated, it gives CSVDHWGGDVNEQFF. The gene calls are TRBV29-1 and TRBJ2-1, with D possibly TRBD2 on 7 matching bases. This CDR3 is built from 15 residues. The germline V and J ends were trimmed by 3 bases and 7 bases, with 19 bases remaining between them. Germline V lookup: CDR1 SQVTM, CDR2 ANQGSEA.

The rearrangement links TRBV19 to TRBJ1-4, with D perhaps matching TRBD1 (6 bases). The CDR3 covers 21 residues. Trimming pared 5 bases from V and 7 bases from J, leaving 35 bases between. From germline, CDR1 is LNHDA and CDR2 SQIVND (reference sequence). As DNA, the CDR3 is TGTGCCAGTAGTTCATTGACGTGGTTTGGGACACCATCCAAGGGGACTGAAAAACTGTTTTTT. Translation gives CASSSLTWFGTPSKGTEKLFF.

The rearrangement uses TRBV5-1 and TRBJ2-6; D remains ambiguous. Per the germline V gene, CDR1 is SGHRS and CDR2 is YFSETQ. The CDR3 spans 13 residues. With 2 bases removed from V and 4 bases from J, the gap between germline ends came to 4 bases. The CDR3 DNA reads TGCGCCAGCAGCTTTGAGGGGGCCAACGTCCTGACTTTC. Protein sequence: CASSFEGANVLTF.

V is TRBV3-1 (or the pseudogene TRBV3-2) and J is TRBJ1-4; tentative D call: TRBD1 (6 bases). Trimming removed 5 bases at V and 0 bases at J, with 10 bases between. The CDR3 has 15 residues. Germline loops: CDR1 LGHDT, CDR2 YNNKEL (reference sequence). The CDR3 DNA is TGTGCCAGCAGCGAATACAGGGCAACTAATGAAAAACTGTTTTTT. Amino acid sequence: CASSEYRATNEKLFF.

V is TRBV2 and J is TRBJ2-2; D is unclear. CDR1 SNHLY and CDR2 FYNNEI come from the germline V gene. The CDR3 sequence is 15 residues long. V shed 4 bases and J shed 1 base, with 10 bases lying between them. In nucleotides, the CDR3 is TGTGCCAGCAGTGGACAAACCTTGAACACCGGGGAGCTGTTTTTT. Translating gives CASSGQTLNTGELFF.

The gene calls are TRBV12-3 or TRBV12-4 and TRBJ2-5; possible D gene TRBD2, 5 bases. The V gene lost 8 bases and the J gene lost 7 bases, with 14 bases spanning the gap. This CDR3 spans 12 amino acids. In nucleotides, the CDR3 is TGTGCCAGCGGTGGCCTCGAGGGGACCCAGTACTTC. It encodes CASGGLEGTQYF.

The V and J genes are TRBV27 and TRBJ1-4; 8 nucleotides match TRBD1. Germline CDR1 is MNHEY and CDR2 is SMNVEV (reference sequence). There are 14 residues in the CDR3. V shed 3 bases and J 7 bases; nucleotides not matched to a gene: 4. The CDR3 bases are TGTGCCAGCAGTTTTTTACAGGGGGGTGAAAAACTGTTTTTT. This translates into CASSFLQGGEKLFF.

The gene calls are TRBV9 and TRBJ2-4, with D uncertain. Germline V gene sequence: CDR1 SGDLS, CDR2 YYNGEE. Between the trimmed V and J ends, which lost 0 bases and 1 base, there was a span of 14 bases. CDR3 length: 17 residues. CDR3 DNA: TGTGCCAGCAGCGTAGACCTTAGTGTTACTGCCAAAAACATTCAGTACTTC. Encoded protein: CASSVDLSVTAKNIQYF.

The chain links TRBV2 to TRBJ1-2, with a possible D match to TRBD1 (6 bases). Trimming pared 4 bases from V and 4 bases from J, leaving 10 bases between. CDR3 length equals 13 residues. Germline CDR1 SNHLY, CDR2 FYNNEI. The CDR3, as DNA: TGTGCCAGCAGTGTAGGGGGGGGCTATGGCTACACCTTC. Its translation is CASSVGGGYGYTF.

The chain couples TRBV6-5 to TRBJ1-1; D is perhaps TRBD1 (6 bases). Trimming pared 6 bases from V and 4 bases from J, leaving 15 bases between. The CDR3 length is 14 residues. The V gene's germline CDR1 is MNHEY and CDR2 SVGAGI. CDR3 sequence reads: CASRTQGGGTEAFF. The CDR3 DNA reads TGTGCCAGCAGGACACAGGGTGGAGGCACTGAAGCTTTCTTT.

The J gene is TRBJ1-3, the V gene TRBV4-3; 10 nucleotides match TRBD1. Germline V gene data show CDR1 as LGHNA and CDR2 as YSLEER. V lost 0 bases to trimming and J lost 8 bases; unmatched junction nucleotides: 7. The CDR3 is made up of 16 amino acids. Here the CDR3 DNA reads TGCGCCAGCAGCCAAGATCGGGGACAGGGGATTTACACCATATATTTT. Residues: CASSQDRGQGIYTIYF.